These T cell receptor beta chains were read from a single sample in a study of graft-versus-host responses after intestinal transplantation. TCRdb keeps only in-frame clones here, not all; method: immunoSEQ multiplex PCR. The table lists some 110,000 clones, more than 85% of them singletons. These TCRs are of unknown antigen specificity. Sequenced here: unstimulated CD8+ T cells sorted from spleen or lymph node cells, sampled before transplant. These receptors all come from a human donor who was the organ donor for an intestinal transplant. Each CDR3 is given with its conserved first and last residue. The D gene is left open where the match is weak. Only some rows state a clone size, as once, few, many or a class for expanded clones.

v_call	j_call	clone_size	d_call	cdr3_length	cdr3_aa	cdr3_nt
TRBV20-1	TRBJ2-1	NA	NA	11	CSARIVSEQFF	TGCAGTGCTAGGATTGTTTCCGAGCAGTTCTTC
TRBV6-1	TRBJ2-1	once	TRBD2	15	CASSEIGTISNEQFF	TGTGCCAGCAGTGAAATCGGGACTATATCCAATGAGCAGTTCTTC
TRBV29-1	TRBJ2-7	NA	NA	14	CSVEDEGSAYEQYF	TGCAGCGTTGAAGACGAGGGATCTGCCTACGAGCAGTACTTC
TRBV25-1	TRBJ2-1	NA	TRBD2	16	CASTSGVLAGINEQFF	TGTGCCAGCACTTCGGGAGTCCTAGCGGGAATCAATGAGCAGTTCTTC
TRBV30	TRBJ2-7	NA	NA	13	CAWSLGGGYEQYF	TGTGCCTGGAGTCTAGGCGGAGGCTACGAGCAGTACTTC
TRBV6-6	TRBJ1-1	NA	NA	13	CASSYSRSSEAFF	TGTGCCAGCAGTTACTCGAGAAGCTCCGAAGCTTTCTTT
TRBV6-5	TRBJ2-5	NA	NA	11	CASTYQETQYF	TGTGCCAGCACCTACCAAGAGACCCAGTACTTC
TRBV27	TRBJ2-2	NA	TRBD2	15	CASRLAGGSSGELFF	TGTGCCAGCAGGCTAGCGGGAGGGTCCTCCGGGGAGCTGTTTTTT
TRBV6-5	TRBJ1-2	NA	NA	13	CASSYSFTYGYTF	TGTGCCAGCAGTTACAGCTTTACGTATGGCTACACCTTC
TRBV5-4	TRBJ1-2	NA	NA	13	CASSPTRIYGYTF	TGTGCCAGCAGCCCAACCCGGATCTATGGCTACACCTTC
TRBV2	TRBJ1-2	NA	NA	18	CASSEGAGLSWGSYGYTF	TGTGCCAGCAGTGAAGGGGCGGGACTTTCGTGGGGCAGTTATGGCTACACCTTC
TRBV7-2	TRBJ1-4	once	NA	13	CASSPGQNEKLFF	TGTGCCAGCAGCCCCGGACAGAATGAAAAACTGTTTTTT
TRBV14	TRBJ1-2	once	NA	16	CASSQTLTGLFRSYTF	TGTGCCAGCAGCCAAACCCTGACAGGTTTATTTAGGAGCTACACCTTC
TRBV9	TRBJ1-1	once	NA	14	CASSVASLNTEAFF	TGTGCCAGCAGCGTAGCCAGCCTGAACACTGAAGCTTTCTTT
TRBV13	TRBJ2-5	NA	TRBD1	16	CTSSPGQGLTQETQYF	TGTACCAGCAGCCCCGGACAGGGTCTTACCCAAGAGACCCAGTACTTC
TRBV10-1	TRBJ2-2	NA	NA	20	CASSESPGLWLGRPTGELFF	TGCGCCAGCAGTGAGAGTCCCGGCCTCTGGCTGGGACGACCCACCGGGGAGCTGTTTTTT
TRBV6-1	TRBJ2-2	few	NA	15	CASSEPGTNTGELFF	TGTGCCAGCAGTGAACCCGGCACGAACACCGGGGAGCTGTTTTTT
TRBV27	TRBJ2-7	NA	TRBD1	15	CASSLAGTASYEQYF	TGTGCCAGCAGTTTAGCCGGGACAGCCTCCTACGAGCAGTACTTC